This is a list of T cell receptor beta chains from one sample in a study of OX40 agonist ivuxolimab in advanced cancers. Assay used: immunoSEQ multiplex PCR; TCRdb lists only in-frame clones, some missing. The sample has fewer than 70,000 clones, about 83% seen once; the top ten hold about 6.3%. The input for sequencing was CD4+ or CD8+ T cells sorted from blood, taken in a trial of the OX40 agonist ivuxolimab. These receptors were obtained from an adult with an advanced solid tumor such as melanoma, head and neck, liver or kidney cancer. CDR3s include the opening cysteine and the closing phenylalanine or tryptophan. D genes are given only for firm matches. Clone size is given for some rows only: seen once, a few or many times, or a class if the clone is expanded.

clone_size j_call v_call d_call cdr3_nt cdr3_aa
NA TRBJ1-1 TRBV19 TRBD1 TGTGCCAGTAGACAGGACAGGGACACTGAAGCTTTCTTT CASRQDRDTEAFF
NA TRBJ2-3 TRBV13 TRBD1 TGTGCCAGCCTAGGACAGGGCTTCACAGATACGCAGTATTTT CASLGQGFTDTQYF
NA TRBJ1-1 TRBV11-2 NA TGTGCCAGCAGCGTGAGGCAGAACACTGAAGCTTTCTTT CASSVRQNTEAFF
NA TRBJ2-1 TRBV9 NA TGTGCCAGCAGCGTAGGGGGTGGGGCCTACAATGAGCAGTTCTTC CASSVGGGAYNEQFF
NA TRBJ2-5 TRBV7-9 NA TGTGCCAGCAGCTTAGTCACGGGCGCACAAGAGACCCAGTACTTC CASSLVTGAQETQYF
NA TRBJ1-4 TRBV5-1 NA TGCGCCAGCAGCTTGGTGGGGAACGGCAATGAAAAACTGTTTTTT CASSLVGNGNEKLFF
NA TRBJ1-1 TRBV6-6 NA TGTGCCAGCAGTTACGAAGGGGAAGCTTTCTTT CASSYEGEAFF
once TRBJ2-3 TRBV6-5 TRBD2 TGTGCCAGCAGCCCCACGGGGGGAAGCACAGATACGCAGTATTTT CASSPTGGSTDTQYF
NA TRBJ1-1 TRBV15 NA TGTGCCACCAGCAGAGGCGGGAGGGTCGACGGCACTGAAGCTTTCTTT CATSRGGRVDGTEAFF
NA TRBJ1-1 TRBV19 NA TGTGCCAGCCGGAGACAAACAGGGTATGGTAGCACTGAAGCTTTCTTT CASRRQTGYGSTEAFF
once TRBJ2-7 TRBV21-1 NA TGTGCCAGCAGCAAAGCGGTACTAGCGGGGGGTTACGAGCAGTACTTC CASSKAVLAGGYEQYF
NA TRBJ1-2 TRBV29-1 TRBD1 TGCAGCGGCGATGACAGGGGACATGGCTACACCTTC CSGDDRGHGYTF
NA TRBJ2-3 TRBV5-1 NA TGCGCCAGCAGGTCGGACGGGGGTAGCACAGATACGCAGTATTTT CASRSDGGSTDTQYF
NA TRBJ1-1 TRBV5-4 NA TGTGCCAGCAGCCCCGGGGGACTTGCTGAAGCTTTCTTT CASSPGGLAEAFF
NA TRBJ2-7 TRBV6-5 NA TGTGCCAGCAGTCGGGGGTCCTACGAGCAGTACTTC CASSRGSYEQYF
NA TRBJ2-1 TRBV28 NA TGTGCCAGCAGTAATTACAATGAGCAGTTCTTC CASSNYNEQFF
few TRBJ2-1 TRBV7-8 TRBD1 TGTGCCAGCAGCTTGGGGACAGGGTACAATGAGCAGTTCTTC CASSLGTGYNEQFF
NA TRBJ2-5 TRBV2 NA TGTGCCAGAAAGCTTGAAGAGACCCAGTACTTC CARKLEETQYF
NA TRBJ2-1 TRBV5-1 TRBD2 TGCGCCAGCAGCTTTAGTCCTAGCGGGGGGCCAGGGCACAATGAGCAGTTCTTC CASSFSPSGGPGHNEQFF
NA TRBJ2-7 TRBV6-1 TRBD1 TGTGCCAGCACCATCGGGACAGGGTCCTACGAGCAGTACTTC CASTIGTGSYEQYF
NA TRBJ2-1 TRBV7-2 TRBD2 TGTGCCAGCAGAAAAGGACGGGGGGGCAACAATGAGCAGTTCTTC CASRKGRGGNNEQFF
NA TRBJ2-2 TRBV10-3 NA TGTGCCATCAGTGTTGCAACGGGACAGAACACCGGGGAGCTGTTTTTT CAISVATGQNTGELFF
NA TRBJ2-7 TRBV5-1 NA TGCGCCAGCAGCCTAAAGGGATTCTACGAGCAGTACTTC CASSLKGFYEQYF
NA TRBJ1-6 TRBV11-2 NA TGTGCCAGCAGCTTAGGATATATTTATTCACCCCTCCACTTT CASSLGYIYSPLHF
NA TRBJ2-5 TRBV7-2 TRBD1 TGTGCCAGCAGCTTGGGTAGGGGGCGTGCAGAGACCCAGTACTTC CASSLGRGRAETQYF
NA TRBJ1-5 TRBV18 NA TGTGCCAGCTCGTATATTGGACCAGGGGCAGGGGAGAATCAGCCCCAGCATTTT CASSYIGPGAGENQPQHF
few TRBJ1-1 TRBV5-4 NA TGTGCCAGCAGGGGGCGTGGGACTGAAGCTTTCTTT CASRGRGTEAFF
NA TRBJ2-1 TRBV10-3 NA TGTGCCATCAGTGGTCAAACGAAGGGGGTCGGTGTGTTCTTC CAISGQTKGVGVFF
NA TRBJ2-2 TRBV13 NA TGTGCCAGCAGCGTCTCCCGACTAAAGGGTTCCACCGGGGAGCTGTTTTTT CASSVSRLKGSTGELFF
NA TRBJ2-1 TRBV5-1 TRBD2 TGCGCCAGCAGCCCGGAAGGGACTAGCGGTCTATACAATGAGCAGTTCTTC CASSPEGTSGLYNEQFF
NA TRBJ2-5 TRBV9 NA TGTGCCAGCAGCGTTGACGGGAGCTGGGAGGAGACCCAGTACTTC CASSVDGSWEETQYF
NA TRBJ2-7 TRBV5-4 NA TGTGCCAGCAGCTGGGGGAGGACCTACGAGCAGTACTTC CASSWGRTYEQYF
NA TRBJ1-6 TRBV5-6 TRBD1 TGTGCCAGCAGCTCAGTGGACAGGGATGGTTCACCCCTCCACTTT CASSSVDRDGSPLHF
NA TRBJ1-5 TRBV5-6 NA TGTGCCAGCAGCTTGAAGGGTATCAGTCAGCCCCAGCATTTT CASSLKGISQPQHF
NA TRBJ1-1 TRBV5-1 TRBD1 TGCGCCAGCAGCTTTGACAGGGTGGGCACTGAAGCTTTCTTT CASSFDRVGTEAFF
few TRBJ1-4 TRBV5-1 NA TGCGCCAGCAGCTTCGAGGACAGCCAGGAAAAACTGTTTTTT CASSFEDSQEKLFF
NA TRBJ1-1 TRBV7-9 NA TGTGCCAGCAGCTTAGGGACAGTTGAATCTGAAGCTTTCTTT CASSLGTVESEAFF
NA TRBJ1-5 TRBV19 NA TGTGCCAGTAGTACGAAGGGGGGGGGCAATCAGCCCCAGCATTTT CASSTKGGGNQPQHF
once TRBJ1-1 TRBV7-9 NA TGTGCCAGCAGCAACATGAGGGGGGTCGCTGAAGCTTTCTTT CASSNMRGVAEAFF
NA TRBJ2-7 TRBV5-5 NA TGTGCCAGCAGCTTAAGGAGGGACACACTCCTTGTTTCCTACGAGCAGTACTTC CASSLRRDTLLVSYEQYF
NA TRBJ1-3 TRBV11-1 NA TGTGCCAGCAGCTCGGCAGGGGGAAACACCATATATTTT CASSSAGGNTIYF
NA TRBJ1-1 TRBV7-9 NA TGTGCCAGCAGCCCCCTCACGACAGGCAACACTGAAGCTTTCTTT CASSPLTTGNTEAFF
NA TRBJ2-7 TRBV6-5 NA TGTGCCAGCAGATTCTGGGGAGGGGGCCACGAGCAGTACTTC CASRFWGGGHEQYF
NA TRBJ2-7 TRBV6-5 NA TGTGCCAGCAACCGACAGGACCGTACGACGCAGTACTTC CASNRQDRTTQYF
NA TRBJ2-3 TRBV7-9 NA TGTGCCAGCAGCTTAGGCACCAGTAACACAGATACGCAGTATTTT CASSLGTSNTDTQYF
NA TRBJ2-6 TRBV29-1 NA TGCAGCGTTGAGTGGGCGGGTGACCTCTCTGGGGCCAACGTCCTGACTTTC CSVEWAGDLSGANVLTF
NA TRBJ2-7 TRBV9 TRBD1 TGTGCCAGCAGCCCTAGGATGGGACAGGGGGCGGACGAGCAGTACTTC CASSPRMGQGADEQYF
NA TRBJ1-5 TRBV5-8 TRBD1 TGTGCCAGCAGCGGACAGGGAAGGCAGCCCCAGCATTTT CASSGQGRQPQHF
NA TRBJ1-5 TRBV4-2 NA TGTGCCAGCAGCCAAGAATGGAGGGAGGGTCAGCCCCAGCATTTT CASSQEWREGQPQHF
NA TRBJ1-4 TRBV30 NA TGTGCCTGGAGTTCTGAAGTATTGGGTCGTCGGTTTTTT CAWSSEVLGRRFF
NA TRBJ1-2 TRBV4-3 NA TGCGCCAGCAGCCAAGAACAGGGTCTGGGCTACACCTTC CASSQEQGLGYTF
NA TRBJ2-5 TRBV5-1 TRBD1 TGCGCCAGCAGCTTAGCGATCGGACAGGGGGATTTGGAGACCCAGTACTTC CASSLAIGQGDLETQYF
NA TRBJ2-7 TRBV6-4 NA TGTGCCAGCAGTGCCCCCTACGAGCAGTACTTC CASSAPYEQYF
NA TRBJ2-1 TRBV29-1 NA TGCAGCGTTGAAGAGTACAGGGACCGTGAGCAGTTCTTC CSVEEYRDREQFF
NA TRBJ2-7 TRBV7-2 TRBD1 TGTGCCAGCAGCTTAGCGGGAAGACAGGGGGCTTCCTACGAGCAGTACTTC CASSLAGRQGASYEQYF
few TRBJ2-7 TRBV7-9 NA TGTGCCAGCAGCTTTGACGGGGCCCTCTCCTACGAGCAGTACTTC CASSFDGALSYEQYF
NA TRBJ2-5 TRBV28 TRBD1 TGTGCCAGCAGGGGGACAGGGGCGGGGAGGGAGACCCAGTACTTC CASRGTGAGRETQYF
NA TRBJ2-1 TRBV19 NA TGTGCCAGTAGTATTGGGGACAATGAGCAGTTCTTC CASSIGDNEQFF
NA TRBJ2-7 TRBV5-1 NA TGCGCCAGCAGCCCCGGGTACTACGAGCAGTACTTC CASSPGYYEQYF
few TRBJ1-4 TRBV7-2 TRBD1 TGTGCCAGTGGGACAGGGGGAAATGAAAAACTGTTTTTT CASGTGGNEKLFF